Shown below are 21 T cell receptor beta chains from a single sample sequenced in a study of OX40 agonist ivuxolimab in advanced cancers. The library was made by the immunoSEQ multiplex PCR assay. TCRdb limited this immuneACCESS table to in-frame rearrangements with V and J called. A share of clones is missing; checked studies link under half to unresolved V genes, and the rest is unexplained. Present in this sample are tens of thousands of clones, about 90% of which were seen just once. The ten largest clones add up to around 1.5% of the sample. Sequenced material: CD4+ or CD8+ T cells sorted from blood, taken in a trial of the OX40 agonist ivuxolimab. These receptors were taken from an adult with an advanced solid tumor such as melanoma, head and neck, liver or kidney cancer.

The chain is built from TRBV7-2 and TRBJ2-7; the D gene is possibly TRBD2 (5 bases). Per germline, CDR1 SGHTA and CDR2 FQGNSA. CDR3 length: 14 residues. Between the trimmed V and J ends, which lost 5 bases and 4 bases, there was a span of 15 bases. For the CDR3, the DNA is TGTGCCAGCAGCCCCTACCCACTAGTGTACGAGCAGTACTTC. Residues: CASSPYPLVYEQYF.

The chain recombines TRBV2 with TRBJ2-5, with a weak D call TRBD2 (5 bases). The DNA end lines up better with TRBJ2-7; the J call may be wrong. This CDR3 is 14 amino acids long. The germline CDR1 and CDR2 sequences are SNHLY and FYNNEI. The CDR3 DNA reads TGTGCCAGCAGAACAACTAGTGGTCTCTACGAGCAGTACTTC. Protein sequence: CASRTTSGLYEQYF.

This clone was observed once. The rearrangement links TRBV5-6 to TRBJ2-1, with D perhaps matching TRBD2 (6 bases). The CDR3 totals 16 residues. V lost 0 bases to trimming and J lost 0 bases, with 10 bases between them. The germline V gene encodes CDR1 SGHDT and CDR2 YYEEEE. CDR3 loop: CASSLGAGRSYNEQFF. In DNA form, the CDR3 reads TGTGCCAGCAGCTTGGGTGCGGGGCGCTCCTACAATGAGCAGTTCTTC.

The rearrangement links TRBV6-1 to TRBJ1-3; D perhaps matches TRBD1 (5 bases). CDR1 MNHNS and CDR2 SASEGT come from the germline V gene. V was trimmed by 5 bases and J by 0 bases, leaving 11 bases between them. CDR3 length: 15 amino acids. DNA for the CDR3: TGTGCCAGCAGTTTCACAGGCGTCTCTGGAAACACCATATATTTT. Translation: CASSFTGVSGNTIYF.

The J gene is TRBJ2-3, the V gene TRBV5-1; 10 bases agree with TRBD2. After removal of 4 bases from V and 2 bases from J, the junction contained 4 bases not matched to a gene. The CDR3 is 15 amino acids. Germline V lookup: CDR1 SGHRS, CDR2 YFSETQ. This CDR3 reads CASSISGRFTDTQYF. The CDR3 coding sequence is TGCGCCAGCAGCATTAGCGGGAGGTTCACAGATACGCAGTATTTT.

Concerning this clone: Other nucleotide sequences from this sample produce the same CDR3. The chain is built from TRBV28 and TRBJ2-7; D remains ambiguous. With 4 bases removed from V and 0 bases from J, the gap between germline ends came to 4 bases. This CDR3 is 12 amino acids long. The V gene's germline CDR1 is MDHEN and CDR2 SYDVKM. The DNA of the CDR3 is TGTGCCAGCAGTTCAAGCTCCTACGAGCAGTACTTC. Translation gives CASSSSSYEQYF.

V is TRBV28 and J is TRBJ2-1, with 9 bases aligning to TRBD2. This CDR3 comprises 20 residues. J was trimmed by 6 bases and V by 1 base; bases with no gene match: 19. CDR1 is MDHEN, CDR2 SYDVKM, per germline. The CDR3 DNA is TGTGCCAGCAGTTTATACCGCAGCGGGAGTACTAGCGGGTATTTCAATGAGCAGTTCTTC. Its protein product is CASSLYRSGSTSGYFNEQFF.

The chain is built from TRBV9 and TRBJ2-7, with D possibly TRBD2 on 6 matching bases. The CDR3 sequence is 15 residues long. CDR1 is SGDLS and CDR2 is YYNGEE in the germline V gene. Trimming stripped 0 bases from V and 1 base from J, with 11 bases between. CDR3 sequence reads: CASSVAPTSSYEQYF. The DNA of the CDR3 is TGTGCCAGCAGCGTAGCGCCGACTAGTTCCTACGAGCAGTACTTC.

Here the CDR3 reads CASSSPKGQVYYEQYF. DNA for the CDR3: TGTGCCAGCAGTTCACCCAAGGGACAGGTGTACTACGAGCAGTACTTC. The chain employs TRBV28 and TRBJ2-7; 8 positions agree with TRBD1. Per germline, CDR1 MDHEN and CDR2 SYDVKM. This CDR3 has 16 residues. The V segment lost 4 bases and the J segment 3 bases; nucleotides outside the gene matches: 11.

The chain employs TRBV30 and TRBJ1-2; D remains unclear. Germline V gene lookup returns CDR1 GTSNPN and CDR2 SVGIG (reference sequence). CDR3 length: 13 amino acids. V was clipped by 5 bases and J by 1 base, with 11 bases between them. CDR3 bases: TGTGCCTGGCAGCCGGGATATAACTATGGCTACACCTTC. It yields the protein CAWQPGYNYGYTF.

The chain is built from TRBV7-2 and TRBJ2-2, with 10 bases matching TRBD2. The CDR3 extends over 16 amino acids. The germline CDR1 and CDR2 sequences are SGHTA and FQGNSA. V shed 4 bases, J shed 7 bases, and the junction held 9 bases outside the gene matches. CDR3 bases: TGTGCCAGCAGCTCCTGGGTAGCGGGAGGCAACGGGGAGCTGTTTTTT. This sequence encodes CASSSWVAGGNGELFF.

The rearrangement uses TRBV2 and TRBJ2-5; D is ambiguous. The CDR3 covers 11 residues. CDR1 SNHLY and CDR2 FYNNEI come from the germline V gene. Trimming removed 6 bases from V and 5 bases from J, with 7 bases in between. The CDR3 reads CASRLGETQYF. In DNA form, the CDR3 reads TGTGCCAGCAGACTCGGCGAGACCCAGTACTTC.

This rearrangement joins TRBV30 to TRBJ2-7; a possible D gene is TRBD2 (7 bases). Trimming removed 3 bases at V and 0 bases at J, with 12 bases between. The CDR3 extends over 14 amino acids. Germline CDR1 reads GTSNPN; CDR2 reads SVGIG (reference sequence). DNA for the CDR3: TGTGCCTGGAGAAGGGGGGAGGGCTCCTACGAGCAGTACTTC. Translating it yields CAWRRGEGSYEQYF. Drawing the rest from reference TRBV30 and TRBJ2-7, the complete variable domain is SQTIHQWPATLVQPVGSPLSLECTVEGTSNPNLYWYRQAAGRGLQLLFYSVGIGQISSEVPQNLSASRPQDRQFILSSKKLLLSDSGFYLCAWRRGEGSYEQYFGPGTRLTVT.

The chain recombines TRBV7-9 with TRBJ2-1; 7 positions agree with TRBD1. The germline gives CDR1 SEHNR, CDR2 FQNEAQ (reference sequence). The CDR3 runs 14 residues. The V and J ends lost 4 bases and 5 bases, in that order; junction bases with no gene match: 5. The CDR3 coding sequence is TGTGCCAGCAGCTCCTACAGGGGACACAATGAGCAGTTCTTC. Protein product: CASSSYRGHNEQFF.

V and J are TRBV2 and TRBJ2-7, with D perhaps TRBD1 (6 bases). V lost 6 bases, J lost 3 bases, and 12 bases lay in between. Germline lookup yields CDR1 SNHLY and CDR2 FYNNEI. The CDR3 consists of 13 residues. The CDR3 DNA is TGTGCCAGCAGACAGGGCCCGATCTACGAGCAGTACTTC. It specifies CASRQGPIYEQYF.

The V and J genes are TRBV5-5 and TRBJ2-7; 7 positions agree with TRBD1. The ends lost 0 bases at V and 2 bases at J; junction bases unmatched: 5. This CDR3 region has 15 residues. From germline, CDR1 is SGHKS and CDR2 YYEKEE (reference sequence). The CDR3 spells CASSLVGQATYEQYF. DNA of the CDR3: TGTGCCAGCAGCTTGGTAGGACAGGCCACCTACGAGCAGTACTTC.

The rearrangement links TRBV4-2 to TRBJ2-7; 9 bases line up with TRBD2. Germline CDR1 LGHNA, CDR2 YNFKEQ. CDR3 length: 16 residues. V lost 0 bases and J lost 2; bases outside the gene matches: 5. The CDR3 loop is CASSQDRASGAYEQYF. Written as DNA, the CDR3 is TGTGCCAGCAGCCAAGATAGGGCTAGCGGGGCCTACGAGCAGTACTTC.

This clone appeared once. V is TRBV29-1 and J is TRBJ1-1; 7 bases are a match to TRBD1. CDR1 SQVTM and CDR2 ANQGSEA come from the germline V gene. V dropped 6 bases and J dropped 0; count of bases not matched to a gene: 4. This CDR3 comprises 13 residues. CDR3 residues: CSVNRGVNTEAFF. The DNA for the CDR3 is TGCAGCGTAAACAGGGGCGTGAACACTGAAGCTTTCTTT. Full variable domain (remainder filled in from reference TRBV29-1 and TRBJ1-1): SAVISQKPSRDICQRGTSLTIQCQVDSQVTMMFWYRQQPGQSLTLIATANQGSEATYESGFVIDKFPISRPNLTFSTLTVSNMSPEDSSIYLCSVNRGVNTEAFFGQGTRLTVV.

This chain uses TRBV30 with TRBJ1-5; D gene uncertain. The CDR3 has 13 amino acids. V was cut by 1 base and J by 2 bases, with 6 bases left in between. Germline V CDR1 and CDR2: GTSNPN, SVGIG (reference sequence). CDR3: CAWSEDGNQPQHF. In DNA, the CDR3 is TGTGCCTGGAGTGAGGACGGCAATCAGCCCCAGCATTTT.

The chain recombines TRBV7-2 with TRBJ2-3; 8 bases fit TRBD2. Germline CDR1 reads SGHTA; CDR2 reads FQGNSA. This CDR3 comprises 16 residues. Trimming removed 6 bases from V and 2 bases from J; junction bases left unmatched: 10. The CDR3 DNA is TGTGCCAGCAGTCCTACTAGCGGCCTTTTCACAGATACGCAGTATTTT. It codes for CASSPTSGLFTDTQYF.

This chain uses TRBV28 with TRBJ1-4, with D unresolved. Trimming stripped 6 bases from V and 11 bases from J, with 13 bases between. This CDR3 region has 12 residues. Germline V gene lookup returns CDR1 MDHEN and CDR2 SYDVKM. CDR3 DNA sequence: TGTGCCAGCAGAGAAGGCGGGGAGAAACTGTTTTTT. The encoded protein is CASREGGEKLFF. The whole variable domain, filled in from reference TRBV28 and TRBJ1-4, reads DVKVTQSSRYLVKRTGEKVFLECVQDMDHENMFWYRQDPGLGLRLIYFSYDVKMKEKGDIPEGYSVSREKKERFSLILESASTNQTSMYLCASREGGEKLFFGSGTQLSVL.